Each of the 2 T cell receptor beta chains below was sequenced from the same sample in a study of cytomegalovirus exposure and HLA in healthy donors. PCR used 60 Vbeta primers and 13 Jbeta primers. Profiled with immunoSEQ multiplex PCR; TCRdb holds only in-frame clones, not every one. The sample has approximately 120,000 clones, about two thirds seen once. Input material: PBMCs. Source of these receptors: a woman in her 70s in good health and CMV-seropositive.

V usage is TRBV14 and J usage is TRBJ2-2, with D possibly being TRBD1 (5 bases). The V end lost 4 bases, the J end lost 5 bases, and 17 bases lay between the germline ends. Germline lookup yields CDR1 SGHDN and CDR2 FVKESK. The CDR3 length is 16 residues. CDR3 nucleotides: TGTGCCAGCAGCCGGGCAGGGCCCATGTGGACCGGGGAGCTGTTTTTT. Translated: CASSRAGPMWTGELFF.

This chain links TRBV6-5 with TRBJ1-1, with TRBD1 matching 9 bases. The CDR3 is made up of 14 amino acids. Germline CDR1 MNHEY, CDR2 SVGAGI. The J segment lost 2 bases and the V segment lost 6 bases, leaving 4 bases of the junction unmatched. CDR3 bases: TGTGCCAGCAGGACAGGGGGAATCAACACTGAAGCTTTCTTT. It codes for CASRTGGINTEAFF.